This T cell receptor beta chain was recovered during a study of T cells expressing NK-cell markers. Background on the study: All TCR beta repertoires analysed originated from sorted CD3+CD56+NKG2C+, CD3+CD56+NKG2C- and CD3+CD56-NKG2C+ T cells. Out of eight donors sequenced, seven tested HCMV-seropositive and the remaining one seronegative.

CDR1 and CDR2 (germline): SEHNR, FQNEAQ (reference sequence). The CDR3 consists of 16 residues. cDNA encoding TCR beta was synthesized via 5'RACE template switching incorporating UMIs. TCRdb re-called the 5' RACE reads and gives one entry per CDR3 protein, without DNA. The sample yields 400,000 to 450,000 distinct CDR3 sequences, of which the top ten take up 7.3%. Sequenced material: blood T cells: a sorted CD56 or NKG2C T cell subset, CD4+ or CD8+ T cells, or bulk PBMC T cells (not recorded which). This receptor was taken from a woman between 18 and 75 years old in good health. V usage is TRBV7-9 and J usage is TRBJ2-7; no DNA is available, so the TRBD2 call from TCRdb remains unchecked. CDR3 protein: CASSQRTSGSRNEQYF.